This T cell receptor (beta chain) was identified in a study of shared clonotypes between healthy human individuals. General observations from the study: The study sampled only blood, and tissue repertoires likely differ.

Naive-designated CD8 cells lacked CD45RO, were positively enriched for CCR7, and omitted terminally differentiated effector memory CD45RA+ cells. Deep-level settings were used for running the assay. Tens of thousands of T cell genomes, or about 190 ng DNA, went into the sorted-subset replicate PCRs. Produced via immunoSEQ multiplex PCR; TCRdb's table is partial and in-frame only. This sample has approximately 600,000 clones, with around 95% found just once. This clone showed up just a few times. Its antigen is not known. Germline lookup yields CDR1 SEHNR and CDR2 FQNEAQ (reference sequence). V was shortened by 5 bases and J by 7 bases, with 9 bases between the two germline ends. The CDR3 sequence is 11 residues long.

The clonotype comes from a woman aged 30 to 39 in good health. Specimen: naive CD8+ T cells sorted from blood. The chain couples TRBV7-9 to TRBJ2-7; D is uncertain. CDR3 protein: CASSLVEEQYF. The CDR3 region has the DNA TGTGCCAGCAGCCTCGTTGAAGAGCAGTACTTC.